Sequencing of this T cell receptor (beta chain) was carried out in a study of OX40 agonist ivuxolimab in advanced cancers. On the study more broadly: Patients with hepatocellular carcinoma, melanoma, renal cell or head and neck cancer made up the dose-escalation patients. At 82.7% male, the cohort had a mean age of around 56 years, ranging from roughly 20 to 79. Findings and limits, study-wide: At 0.1 to 3.0 mg/kg, clonal expansion of CD4+ and CD8+ blood T cells had occurred by week 6. Compared with CD4+, CD8+ T cells on average had more expanded clones.

V shed 4 bases and J 5 bases; nucleotides not matched to a gene: 7. Germline V gene sequence: CDR1 GTSNPN, CDR2 SVGIG (reference sequence). This CDR3 spans 13 amino acids. Libraries were prepared by immunoSEQ multiplex PCR; TCRdb keeps only in-frame clonotypes and omits some of them. The sample includes some 100,000 clones, about 90% of them seen just once. With regard to this clone: What it binds is not known. The sample holds other DNA sequences that translate to the same CDR3.

The source was CD4+ or CD8+ T cells sorted from blood, collected in a trial of the OX40 agonist ivuxolimab. The TCR originated in an adult with an advanced solid tumor such as melanoma, head and neck, liver or kidney cancer. The genes are TRBV30 and TRBJ2-5, with 7 bases that match TRBD2. DNA for the CDR3: TGTGCCTGGACGCCGGGGGGTCGGGAGACCCAGTACTTC. Translation: CAWTPGGRETQYF.